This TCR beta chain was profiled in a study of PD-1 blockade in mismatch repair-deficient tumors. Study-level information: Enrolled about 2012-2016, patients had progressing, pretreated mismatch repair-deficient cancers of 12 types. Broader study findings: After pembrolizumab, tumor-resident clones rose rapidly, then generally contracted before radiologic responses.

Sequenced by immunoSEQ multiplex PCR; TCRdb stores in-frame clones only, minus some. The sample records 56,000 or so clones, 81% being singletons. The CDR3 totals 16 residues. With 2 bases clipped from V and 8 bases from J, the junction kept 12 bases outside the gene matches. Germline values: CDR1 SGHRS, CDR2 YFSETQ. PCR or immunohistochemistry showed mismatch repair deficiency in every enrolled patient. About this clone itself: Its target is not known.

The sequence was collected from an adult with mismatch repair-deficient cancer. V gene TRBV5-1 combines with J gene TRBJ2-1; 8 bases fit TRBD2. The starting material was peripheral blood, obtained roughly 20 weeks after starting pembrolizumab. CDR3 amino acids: CASSLQAGDGRDEQFF. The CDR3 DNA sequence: TGCGCCAGCAGCTTACAAGCGGGAGACGGGAGGGATGAGCAGTTCTTC. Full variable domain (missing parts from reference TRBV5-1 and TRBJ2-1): KAGVTQTPRYLIKTRGQQVTLSCSPISGHRSVSWYQQTPGQGLQFLFEYFSETQRNKGNFPGRFSGRQFSNSRSEMNVSTLELGDSALYLCASSLQAGDGRDEQFFGPGTRLTVL.